These 12 T cell receptor beta chains were all obtained from the same sample, sequenced in a study of blood T cell repertoires in COVID-19. Assay: immunoSEQ multiplex PCR; the TCRdb copy retains only in-frame clones and omits some. The sample yields about 130,000 clones, about 81% seen once. Sequencing used peripheral blood. The receptor source for this set is a woman between 50 and 59 years old with acute or convalescent COVID-19.

This chain links TRBV2 with TRBJ1-4, with D tentatively TRBD1 (6 bases). CDR1 is SNHLY and CDR2 is FYNNEI in the germline V gene. The CDR3 consists of 12 residues. Trimming shortened V by 6 bases and J by 8 bases, and 10 bases separated the two germline ends. For the CDR3, the DNA is TGTGCCAGCAGGGCAGGGGTCGAAAAACTGTTTTTT. This gives the protein CASRAGVEKLFF.

This chain uses TRBV2 with TRBJ1-5, with D perhaps TRBD1 (5 bases). The V gene lost 5 bases and the J gene lost 5 bases, with 16 bases spanning the gap. This CDR3 has 15 residues. Germline assignment: CDR1 SNHLY and CDR2 FYNNEI. DNA of the CDR3: TGTGCCAGCAGTCCCGCAACAGGTTGGTATCAGCCCCAGCATTTT. Translation: CASSPATGWYQPQHF.

The CDR3 region is CASSLRTGDEAFF. The CDR3 DNA follows: TGCGCCAGCAGCTTAAGAACCGGTGATGAAGCTTTCTTT. The chain is built from TRBV5-1 and TRBJ1-1; D gene uncertain. The CDR3 runs 13 residues. Trimming cost V 2 bases and J 7 bases, with 12 bases left between them. Per germline, CDR1 SGHRS and CDR2 YFSETQ.

The V call is TRBV6-5, the J call TRBJ2-7, with 7 bases identical to TRBD1. CDR1 is MNHEY and CDR2 is SVGAGI in the germline V gene. This CDR3 has 13 residues. The V and J ends lost 5 bases and 7 bases, in that order; junction bases with no gene match: 8. CDR3 bases: TGTGCCAGCAGTACCAAGGGGGCGGAGGAGCAGTACTTC. Amino acid sequence: CASSTKGAEEQYF.

In its sample, this clone was seen a few times. The V gene is TRBV29-1, the J gene TRBJ1-2; D may be TRBD1 (6 bases). V was pared by 5 bases and J by 3 bases, with 13 bases between. From germline, CDR1 is SQVTM and CDR2 ANQGSEA. The CDR3 is 13 amino acids. The CDR3 spells CSVTTGLYYGYTF. The DNA for the CDR3 is TGCAGCGTTACCACAGGGTTGTACTATGGCTACACCTTC. Full variable domain (outside the CDR3, taken from reference TRBV29-1 and TRBJ1-2): SAVISQKPSRDICQRGTSLTIQCQVDSQVTMMFWYRQQPGQSLTLIATANQGSEATYESGFVIDKFPISRPNLTFSTLTVSNMSPEDSSIYLCSVTTGLYYGYTFGSGTRLTVV.

The chain carries TRBV30 and TRBJ2-2, with 12 bases that match TRBD2. Germline V gene sequence: CDR1 GTSNPN, CDR2 SVGIG (reference sequence). The J segment lost 7 bases and the V segment lost 0 bases, leaving 9 bases of the junction unmatched. The length of the CDR3 is 17 residues. CDR3 sequence: CAWSVKLGLAGGGELFF. Here the CDR3 DNA reads TGTGCCTGGAGTGTGAAATTGGGACTAGCGGGCGGCGGGGAGCTGTTTTTT.

V gene TRBV7-9 combines with J gene TRBJ1-5; TRBD1 matches 9 bases. The J segment lost 6 bases and the V segment lost 0 bases, leaving 6 bases of the junction unmatched. This CDR3 contains 16 residues. Germline V CDR1 and CDR2: SEHNR, FQNEAQ (reference sequence). The CDR3 reads CASSLAGTGTSQPQHF. CDR3 nucleotide sequence: TGTGCCAGCAGCTTAGCCGGGACAGGGACGAGTCAGCCCCAGCATTTT.

The chain links TRBV29-1 to TRBJ1-1; D call uncertain. CDR3 length: 12 residues. Between the trimmed V and J ends, which lost 7 bases and 0 bases, there was a span of 9 bases. In germline, CDR1 is SQVTM, CDR2 ANQGSEA. The CDR3 reads CSATPVNTEAFF. The CDR3 DNA follows: TGCAGCGCTACCCCGGTGAACACTGAAGCTTTCTTT.

The chain joins TRBV18 to TRBJ1-3, with D maybe TRBD1 (5 bases). The V end lost 6 bases, the J end lost 2 bases, and 14 bases lay between the germline ends. Germline V gene lookup returns CDR1 KGHSH and CDR2 LQKENI. The length of the CDR3 is 15 residues. Here the CDR3 reads CASSDSSPPGNTIYF. In DNA, the CDR3 is TGTGCCAGCTCCGACAGCAGTCCTCCTGGAAACACCATATATTTT.

V and J are TRBV18 and TRBJ1-2; D gene ambiguous. The CDR3 runs 16 residues. V gave up 4 bases and J gave up 7 bases, with 22 bases separating them. Germline V gives CDR1 KGHSH, CDR2 LQKENI. In DNA, the CDR3 is TGTGCCAGCTCACTTCTTACAAGCAGGTTGCTCTCTGGCTACACCTTC. This sequence encodes CASSLLTSRLLSGYTF.

In DNA, the CDR3 is TGTGCCAGCAGCCCTCGACAGGGTTTGAACACTGAAGCTTTCTTT. Protein: CASSPRQGLNTEAFF. The chain joins TRBV5-4 to TRBJ1-1, with 7 bases aligning to TRBD1. V was clipped by 4 bases and J by 0 bases; unmatched bases: 6. The germline V gene encodes CDR1 SGHNT and CDR2 YYREEE (reference sequence). The CDR3 contains 15 residues.

Comment on this clone: Distinct nucleotide sequences in the sample also encode this CDR3. The chain carries TRBV6-5 and TRBJ2-6, with a tentative D call TRBD2 (5 bases). The V gene lost 0 bases and the J gene lost 1 base, with 7 bases spanning the gap. The CDR3 is made up of 16 amino acids. CDR1 MNHEY and CDR2 SVGAGI come from the germline V gene. The CDR3: CASSYSPGSGANVLTF. CDR3 coding DNA: TGTGCCAGCAGTTACTCCCCGGGGTCTGGGGCCAACGTCCTGACTTTC.